This is a list of T cell receptor beta chains from one sample in a study of blood T cell repertoires in COVID-19. TCRdb keeps only in-frame clones here, not all; method: immunoSEQ multiplex PCR. The table includes 190,000 or so clones, approximately 86% detected once. The sample was PBMCs or T cells enriched from blood (not recorded which). These receptors originate from a man aged 18 to 29 with acute COVID-19. Both conserved end residues are trimmed from each CDR3. D genes are given only for firm matches.

>TRBV5-1|TRBD2
ASSPGTSGSRADTQY
>TRBV27|TRBD2
ASSRGTSGVNEQF
>TRBV30|TRBD2
AWKLAGGVGTQY
>TRBV30|-
AWTPLRSSGNTIY
>TRBV24-1|-
ATSEEQSYGYT
>TRBV30|-
AWSVGGQNTIY
>TRBV2|TRBD1
ASSLTLTGTENYGYT
>TRBV20-1|TRBD2
AAGDDEQF
>TRBV30|-
AWSSGRVNEKLF
>TRBV13|TRBD2
ASSSGLAGLSSYEQY
>TRBV19|-
ASNPGLGTEAF
>TRBV4-3|TRBD2
ASSQGYAGGYEQY
>TRBV25-1|-
ASSGTGFTGELF
>TRBV6-5|TRBD1
ASSYSFGQANEKLF
>TRBV12-3/TRBV12-4|-
ASSLPGFTEAF
>TRBV11-3|-
ASRKGWGPNGYT
>TRBV30|-
AWSTSQNIQY